A selection of T cell receptor beta chains follows, all from one sample in a study of memory CD4+ T cells and cytomegalovirus serostatus. The method was immunoSEQ multiplex PCR; TCRdb's version includes in-frame clones alone and lacks a portion of them. The table has 50,000 to 60,000 clones, roughly four fifths seen once. Sequencing input: memory CD4+ T cells from blood. These receptors all come from an adult in good health and CMV-seronegative. The CDR3 runs from the conserved cysteine through the conserved F or W. The D gene is left open where the match is weak. Only some rows state a clone size, as once, few, many or a class for expanded clones.

-,TRBD1,TRBV6-1,TRBJ1-6,CASGSGQNNSPLHF,TGTGCCAGCGGTTCGGGACAGAATAATTCACCCCTCCACTTT
-,-,TRBV19,TRBJ1-2,CASNSRTRGYTF,TGTGCCAGTAACAGTAGGACGAGGGGCTACACCTTC
-,-,TRBV7-2,TRBJ2-3,CASSLIPIGGDTQYF,TGTGCCAGCAGCTTAATTCCTATTGGCGGAGATACGCAGTATTTT
few,TRBD1,TRBV19,TRBJ1-2,CAGGQGGDYGYTF,TGTGCCGGAGGACAGGGAGGGGACTATGGCTACACCTTC
-,-,TRBV18,TRBJ2-7,CASSGPGFSSYEQYF,TGTGCCAGCTCAGGTCCCGGGTTCAGCTCCTACGAGCAGTACTTC
once,TRBD1,TRBV5-1,TRBJ1-2,CASSLLGGQGDTNYGYTF,TGCGCCAGCAGCCTACTGGGGGGACAGGGTGATACTAACTATGGCTACACCTTC
few,-,TRBV27,TRBJ2-3,CASSLNRGADTQYF,TGTGCCAGCAGTCTTAACCGGGGGGCGGATACGCAGTATTTT
-,TRBD1,TRBV11-2,TRBJ1-4,CASSLDQGANEKLFF,TGTGCCAGCAGCTTAGATCAGGGGGCTAATGAAAAACTGTTTTTT
-,TRBD1,TRBV28,TRBJ1-1,CASSLHTGGNTEAFF,TGTGCCAGCAGTTTACATACAGGGGGGAACACTGAAGCTTTCTTT
-,TRBD1,TRBV4-1,TRBJ1-2,CASSPRDRFPGYTF,TGCGCCAGCAGCCCCCGGGACAGGTTTCCCGGCTACACCTTC
-,-,TRBV5-1,TRBJ2-7,CASSSAGDRYEQYF,TGCGCCAGCAGCTCCGCTGGGGATAGATACGAGCAGTACTTC
-,TRBD1,TRBV4-2,TRBJ1-5,CASSHYQGVDQPQHF,TGTGCCAGCAGCCACTACCAGGGGGTGGATCAGCCCCAGCATTTT
-,-,TRBV4-3,TRBJ2-2,CASSQAGATGELFF,TGCGCCAGCAGCCAAGCTGGGGCAACCGGGGAGCTGTTTTTT
-,TRBD1,TRBV10-3,TRBJ1-4,CAISAGQGTTNEKLFF,TGTGCCATCAGTGCCGGACAGGGAACAACTAATGAAAAACTGTTTTTT
once,TRBD1,TRBV12-5,TRBJ2-5,CASGSDRERGAAETQYF,TGTGCTAGTGGTTCCGACAGGGAAAGAGGGGCCGCAGAGACCCAGTACTTC
-,-,TRBV7-6,TRBJ2-5,CASSTGFETQYF,TGTGCCAGCAGCACAGGGTTTGAGACCCAGTACTTC
few,-,TRBV4-1,TRBJ1-1,CASSSREGRTEAFF,TGCGCCAGCAGCTCCAGAGAAGGGAGGACTGAAGCTTTCTTT
-,TRBD1,TRBV25-1,TRBJ2-7,CASRGTGVYEQYF,TGTGCCAGCAGAGGGACAGGGGTTTACGAGCAGTACTTC
-,-,TRBV11-3,TRBJ2-5,CASSLRWQETQYF,TGTGCCAGCAGCTTGCGCTGGCAAGAGACCCAGTACTTC
-,-,TRBV27,TRBJ1-3,CASSPGRAGNTIYF,TGTGCCAGCAGTCCCGGGAGGGCTGGAAACACCATATATTTT
once,-,TRBV11-3,TRBJ2-5,CASSLGQQVRETQYF,TGTGCCAGCAGCTTAGGCCAACAGGTCCGGGAGACCCAGTACTTC
-,-,TRBV5-4,TRBJ2-5,CASSLGRRTETQYF,TGTGCCAGCAGCTTGGGACGGCGGACAGAGACCCAGTACTTC
-,TRBD1,TRBV7-2,TRBJ1-2,CASSFDRESVYGYTF,TGTGCCAGCAGCTTTGACAGGGAGTCGGTCTATGGCTACACCTTC
-,-,TRBV18,TRBJ2-5,CASSRDTEETQYF,TGTGCCAGCTCCAGGGACACAGAAGAGACCCAGTACTTC
-,TRBD1,TRBV30,TRBJ2-7,CAWAGTGGFGYEQYF,TGTGCCTGGGCCGGGACAGGGGGTTTCGGCTACGAGCAGTACTTC
once,-,TRBV6-5,TRBJ2-2,CASSYGWTANTGELFF,TGTGCCAGCAGTTACGGTTGGACAGCGAACACCGGGGAGCTGTTTTTT
-,-,TRBV9,TRBJ1-1,CASSVQDRNTEAFF,TGTGCCAGCAGCGTACAGGACAGAAACACTGAAGCTTTCTTT
-,TRBD1,TRBV2,TRBJ1-2,CASGGQGSGGYTF,TGTGCCAGCGGGGGACAGGGATCAGGGGGCTACACCTTC
-,-,TRBV7-9,TRBJ2-5,CASSVAGETQYF,TGTGCCAGCAGCGTAGCCGGAGAGACCCAGTACTTC